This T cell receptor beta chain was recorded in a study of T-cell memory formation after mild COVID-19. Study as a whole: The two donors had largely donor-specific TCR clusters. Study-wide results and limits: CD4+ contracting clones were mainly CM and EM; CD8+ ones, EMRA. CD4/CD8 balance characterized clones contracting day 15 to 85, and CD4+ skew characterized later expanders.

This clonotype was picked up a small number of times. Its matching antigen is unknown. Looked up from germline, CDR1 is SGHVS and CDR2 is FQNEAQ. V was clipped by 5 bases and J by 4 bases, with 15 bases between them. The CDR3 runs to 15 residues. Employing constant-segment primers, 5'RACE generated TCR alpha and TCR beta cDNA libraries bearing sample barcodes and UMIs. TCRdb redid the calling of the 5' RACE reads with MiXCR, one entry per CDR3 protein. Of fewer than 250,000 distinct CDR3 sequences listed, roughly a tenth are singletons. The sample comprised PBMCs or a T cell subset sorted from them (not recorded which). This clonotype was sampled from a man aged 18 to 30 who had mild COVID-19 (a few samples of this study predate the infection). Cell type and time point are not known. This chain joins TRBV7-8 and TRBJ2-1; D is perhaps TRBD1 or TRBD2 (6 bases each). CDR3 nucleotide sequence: TGTGCCAGCAGCAGGTCAGGGGCGGGGTACAATGAGCAGTTCTTC. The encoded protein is CASSRSGAGYNEQFF.